This T cell receptor beta chain was sequenced for a study of blood T cell repertoires in COVID-19. With 0 bases clipped from V and 4 bases from J, the junction kept 5 bases outside the gene matches. The CDR3 length is 15 residues. The germline V gene has CDR1 LGHNA and CDR2 YNFKEQ. Assay: immunoSEQ multiplex PCR; the TCRdb copy retains only in-frame clones and omits some. The sample includes 170,000 or so clones, 70% to 90% seen only once; the top ten take 2.7%. This clone came up once. The rearrangement joins TRBV4-2 to TRBJ2-5, with TRBD1 identical over 7 bases. The clonotype originates from a man aged 35 to 55 with active or convalescent COVID-19. The sample comprised peripheral blood. The CDR3 is CASSQDWGQRETQYF. As DNA, the CDR3 is TGTGCCAGCAGCCAAGATTGGGGACAGCGAGAGACCCAGTACTTC.